A single sample is the source of the 10 T cell receptor beta chains below, sequenced in a study of T-cell reconstitution after alpha-beta-depleted transplantation in children. Unique molecular identifiers were used to barcode this TCRbeta library. From the PCR reads, TCRdb called clonotypes with MiXCR, one entry per CDR3 protein. The sample lists more than 120,000 distinct CDR3 sequences; 8% to 10% were seen once. The sequenced sample was PBMCs, mostly from graft donor cells, obtained 180 days after TCRalphabeta/CD19-depleted stem cell transplant. Receptors originate from a female patient aged 2-9 years who had a stem cell transplant for congenital amegakaryocytic thrombocytopenia, so the T cells may come from the graft donor.

This clonotype was counted between two and nine times. The rearrangement joins TRBV10-1 to TRBJ2-3, with D perhaps matching TRBD2 (5 bases). V was trimmed by 6 bases and J by 10 bases, leaving 17 bases between them. Germline V gives CDR1 WNHNN, CDR2 SYGVQD (reference sequence). The CDR3 has 13 residues. The CDR3 region is CASSEGLPLAQYF. DNA for the CDR3: TGCGCCAGCAGCGAAGGACTGCCCCTGGCGCAGTATTTT.

The genes are TRBV6-1 and TRBJ2-6; the match to TRBD1 covers 9 bases. Germline values: CDR1 MNHNS, CDR2 SASEGT. The V and J ends lost 4 bases and 5 bases, in that order; junction bases with no gene match: 6. The CDR3 is 16 residues long. CDR3 sequence: CASSAGQGFWANVLTF. The CDR3 DNA reads TGTGCCAGCAGTGCGGGACAGGGATTCTGGGCCAACGTCCTGACTTTC.

The chain links TRBV14 to TRBJ1-1; maybe TRBD1 (5 bases). The CDR3 has 13 residues. Germline CDR1 is SGHDN and CDR2 is FVKESK. V was shortened by 6 bases and J by 7 bases, with 15 bases between the two germline ends. The CDR3 protein is CASSLLQADEAFF. The CDR3 DNA sequence: TGTGCCAGCAGTCTCCTACAGGCTGATGAAGCTTTCTTT.

V and J are TRBV6-5 and TRBJ2-6; D is uncertain. The V gene lost 0 bases and the J gene lost 0 bases, with 9 bases spanning the gap. The germline CDR1 and CDR2 sequences are MNHEY and SVGAGI. The CDR3 spans 17 residues. The CDR3 protein is CASSYSIRYSGANVLTF. The CDR3 nucleotides are TGTGCCAGCAGTTACTCGATTCGGTACTCTGGGGCCAACGTCCTGACTTTC.

This clonotype was seen many times. This rearrangement joins TRBV28 to TRBJ1-2; a weak D match, TRBD1 (6 bases). CDR1 and CDR2 (germline): MDHEN, SYDVKM. Between the trimmed V and J ends, which lost 8 bases and 1 base, there was a span of 17 bases. This CDR3 contains 15 residues. CDR3 nucleotides: TGTGCCAGCGGGGGCCTTACGACCATTAACTATGGCTACACCTTC. It encodes CASGGLTTINYGYTF.

Points on this clonotype: A read error may explain this, as a much larger clone is one base away. The rearrangement uses TRBV6-5 and TRBJ1-1; D gene ambiguous. The CDR3 totals 12 residues. The germline CDR1 and CDR2 sequences are MNHEY and SVGAGI. The V and J ends lost 5 bases and 7 bases respectively, with 11 bases between them. As DNA, the CDR3 is TGTGCCAGCAGTGAGCAATGCGGTGAAGCTTTCTTT. Amino acid sequence: CASSEQCGEAFF.

Ten or more counts support this clonotype. V is TRBV20-1 and J is TRBJ2-5; 10 bases fit TRBD1. The germline V gene has CDR1 DFQATT and CDR2 SNEGSKA (reference sequence). The V and J ends lost 2 bases and 0 bases, in that order; junction bases with no gene match: 6. The CDR3 totals 16 residues. The CDR3 DNA is TGCAGTGCTAGAAACAGGGACAGGGGCCACCAAGAGACCCAGTACTTC. It encodes CSARNRDRGHQETQYF.

The sample holds many counts of this clonotype. The chain joins TRBV30 to TRBJ2-3; D perhaps matches TRBD2 (5 bases). V was shortened by 5 bases and J by 1 base, with 7 bases between the two germline ends. Germline CDR1 is GTSNPN and CDR2 is SVGIG (reference sequence). The CDR3 spans 12 residues. The chain's CDR3 is CAWGLRTDTQYF. CDR3 DNA sequence: TGTGCCTGGGGACTTCGCACAGATACGCAGTATTTT.

The chain links TRBV3-1 to TRBJ1-6; no clear D. The V gene's germline CDR1 is LGHDT and CDR2 YNNKEL (reference sequence). Trimming shortened V by 1 base and J by 7 bases, and 11 bases separated the two germline ends. The CDR3 runs to 15 residues. CDR3 amino acids: CASSQGSGGNSPLHF. In DNA, the CDR3 is TGTGCCAGCAGCCAAGGCTCAGGAGGAAATTCACCCCTCCACTTT.

This clonotype was recorded at least ten times. The J gene is TRBJ1-2, the V gene TRBV20-1, with D maybe TRBD1 (6 bases). The V gene's germline CDR1 is DFQATT and CDR2 SNEGSKA (reference sequence). The CDR3 extends over 12 amino acids. The V and J ends lost 5 bases and 8 bases respectively, with 15 bases between them. CDR3 in amino acids: CSALTGSDGYTF. CDR3 sequence (DNA): TGCAGTGCTCTTACAGGGTCGGACGGCTACACCTTC.